The rows below give T cell receptor beta chains drawn from one sample of a study of identical twins. TCRdb used MiXCR to reprocess the 5' RACE reads, holding one entry per CDR3 protein. The profile shows 1.5 million to 2 million distinct CDR3 sequences, less than 40% of them singletons. The sample comprised cord blood. The source of these receptors is a newborn girl in good health. CDR3s include the opening cysteine and the closing phenylalanine or tryptophan. D genes are given only for firm matches. Not all rows give a size; the values are once, few, many and, for expanded clones, a class.

TRBJ2-1	TRBV4-2	NA	TRBD2	CASSQAERLAQETQFF	TGTGCCAGCAGCCAAGCCGAGCGACTAGCTCAAGAGACCCAGTTCTTC
TRBJ1-6	TRBV20-1	NA	TRBD1	CSAQGDFNSPLHF	TGCAGTGCCCAGGGGGACTTCAATTCACCCCTCCACTTT
TRBJ2-7	TRBV27	NA	NA	CASSYRSLFYNEQYF	TGTGCCAGCAGTTACAGGAGTTTGTTTTACAATGAGCAGTACTTC
TRBJ2-1	TRBV20-1	few	TRBD2	CSARRGGLSNEQFF	TGCAGTGCTAGACGGGGGGGCTTGAGCAATGAGCAGTTCTTC
TRBJ1-5	TRBV6-6	NA	TRBD1	CASSMTGGMQPRHF	TGTGCCAGCAGTATGACAGGGGGCATGCAGCCCCGGCATTTT
TRBJ2-3	TRBV6-2/TRBV6-3	NA	TRBD2	CASSYRTSGSGGDTQYF	TGTGCCAGCAGTTACCGGACTAGCGGGAGCGGGGGAGATACGCAGTATTTT
TRBJ1-2	TRBV20-1	NA	NA	CGARDRERHTLYGYTF	TGCGGTGCTAGAGATCGGGAGCGTCATACACTCTATGGCTACACCTTC
TRBJ2-3	TRBV4-2	NA	TRBD2	CASSQTPTSGVPPDTQYF	TGTGCCAGCAGCCAAACCCCGACTAGCGGGGTCCCTCCAGATACGCAGTATTTT
TRBJ2-5	TRBV10-3	few	NA	CAISEYGVETQYF	TGTGCCATCAGTGAGTACGGGGTGGAGACCCAGTACTTC
TRBJ2-1	TRBV20-1	few	NA	CSARDGGVGYNEQFF	TGCAGTGCTAGAGATGGAGGGGTAGGCTACAATGAGCAGTTCTTC
TRBJ2-1	TRBV12-3/TRBV12-4	many	TRBD2	CATGLADPGSYNEQFF	TGTGCCACGGGACTAGCGGACCCCGGTTCCTACAATGAGCAGTTCTTC
TRBJ2-5	TRBV6-1	NA	NA	CASGVYSERAGETQYF	TGTGCCAGCGGAGTCTATAGCGAGAGGGCCGGAGAGACCCAGTACTTC
TRBJ1-2	TRBV28	few	NA	CASSLIRDGYGYTF	TGTGCCAGCAGTTTGATCCGGGACGGCTATGGCTACACCTTC
TRBJ2-3	TRBV10-3	many	NA	CAISPARTNTDTQYF	TGTGCCATCAGTCCTGCGAGGACTAACACAGATACGCAGTATTTT
TRBJ2-6	TRBV19	once	NA	CASSSSGYGANVLTF	TGTGCCAGTAGTAGTTCAGGGTACGGGGCCAACGTCCTGACTTTC
TRBJ1-5	TRBV12-3/TRBV12-4	few	NA	CASKEANQPQHF	TGTGCCAGCAAGGAGGCGAATCAGCCCCAGCATTTT
TRBJ2-7	TRBV7-2	NA	NA	CASSQRTLSYEQYF	TGTGCCAGCAGCCAGCGGACTCTCTCCTACGAGCAGTACTTC
TRBJ2-2	TRBV4-1	NA	NA	CASSRGGLTGTGELFF	TGCGCCAGCAGCCGTGGCGGCCTAACGGGCACCGGGGAGCTGTTTTTT
TRBJ2-3	TRBV7-2	NA	NA	CASSPQDTTDTQYF	TGTGCCAGCAGCCCGCAGGACACCACAGATACGCAGTATTTT
TRBJ1-2	TRBV19	NA	NA	CASSKFTGLNYGYTF	TGTGCCAGTAGTAAGTTTACAGGGCTCAACTATGGCTACACCTTC
TRBJ1-1	TRBV25-1	NA	NA	CASSEFGREEAFF	TGTGCCAGCAGTGAATTCGGCAGGGAAGAAGCTTTCTTT
TRBJ2-3	TRBV10-3	NA	NA	CAISGTSRTDTQYF	TGTGCCATCAGTGGAACTAGCCGCACAGATACGCAGTATTTT
TRBJ1-2	TRBV15	NA	TRBD1	CATSRDRWTGGYGYTF	TGTGCCACCAGCAGAGATCGTTGGACAGGGGGCTATGGCTACACCTTC
TRBJ1-1	TRBV20-1	NA	NA	CSARDLQTGNTEAFF	TGCAGTGCTAGAGATCTCCAGACAGGGAACACTGAAGCTTTCTTT
TRBJ2-3	TRBV30	few	TRBD1	CAWSVGGQGTDTQYF	TGTGCCTGGAGTGTGGGCGGACAGGGCACAGATACGCAGTATTTT
TRBJ1-5	TRBV6-1	few	TRBD1	CASSEWTGGVQPQHF	TGTGCCAGCAGTGAATGGACAGGGGGAGTTCAGCCCCAGCATTTT
TRBJ1-2	TRBV20-1	NA	NA	CSAIKGSNYGYTF	TGCAGTGCTATAAAGGGCAGCAACTATGGCTACACCTTC
TRBJ1-1	TRBV7-9	few	NA	CASAQLGTVNTEAFF	TGTGCCAGCGCTCAATTGGGGACGGTGAACACTGAAGCTTTCTTT
TRBJ1-1	TRBV5-1	few	NA	CASSLESRSVVEAFF	TGCGCCAGCAGCTTGGAATCGAGGTCCGTCGTAGAAGCTTTCTTT
TRBJ2-1	TRBV28	many	TRBD2	CASSSPLAGTYNEQFF	TGTGCCAGCAGTTCGCCTCTAGCGGGGACCTACAATGAGCAGTTCTTC
TRBJ2-2	TRBV10-3	NA	NA	CAISTVGGPNTGELFF	TGTGCCATCAGTACCGTCGGAGGGCCGAACACCGGGGAGCTGTTTTTT
TRBJ2-5	TRBV6-1	once	NA	CASSERGPSETQYF	TGTGCCAGCAGCGAAAGGGGACCAAGTGAGACCCAGTACTTC
TRBJ1-4	TRBV11-1	NA	TRBD1	CASSPGTAIATNEKLFF	TGTGCCAGCAGCCCCGGGACAGCCATTGCAACTAATGAAAAACTGTTTTTT
TRBJ2-3	TRBV10-1	NA	NA	CASSGGDTTGTQYF	TGCGCCAGCAGTGGCGGGGACACCACAGGTACGCAGTATTTT
TRBJ2-1	TRBV28	NA	NA	CASYRGGTGVNEQFF	TGTGCCAGCTACCGGGGAGGGACAGGTGTCAATGAGCAGTTCTTC
TRBJ1-2	TRBV20-1	few	NA	CSARETNYGYTF	TGCAGTGCTAGGGAAACAAACTATGGCTACACCTTC
TRBJ2-3	TRBV7-8	NA	TRBD2	CASSSASGGVTQYF	TGTGCCAGCAGCTCGGCTAGCGGGGGGGTTACGCAGTATTTT
TRBJ2-3	TRBV4-2	many	TRBD2	CASSQGGLADPTDTQYF	TGTGCCAGCAGCCAAGGTGGCCTAGCGGACCCCACAGATACGCAGTATTTT
TRBJ2-5	TRBV7-9	NA	NA	CASSFVSLETQYF	TGTGCCAGCAGCTTTGTCAGTCTAGAGACCCAGTACTTC
TRBJ2-7	TRBV11-2	few	NA	CASSVTNRVSFYEQYF	TGTGCCAGCAGCGTCACAAACAGGGTGTCGTTCTACGAGCAGTACTTC
TRBJ2-7	TRBV7-2	NA	TRBD2	CASSLDSGGTTYEQYF	TGTGCCAGCAGCTTAGATAGCGGGGGGACAACCTACGAGCAGTACTTC
TRBJ2-1	TRBV20-1	few	TRBD2	CSAIGASGGWEQFF	TGCAGTGCTATAGGTGCTAGCGGGGGGTGGGAGCAGTTCTTC
TRBJ2-3	TRBV4-1	few	TRBD1	CASSWSRDRRYTDTQYF	TGCGCCAGCAGTTGGAGCCGGGACAGGAGGTACACAGATACGCAGTATTTT
TRBJ1-5	TRBV28	NA	TRBD1	CASRRPDRVERQPQHF	TGTGCCAGCAGGAGACCCGACAGGGTAGAGCGTCAGCCCCAGCATTTT
TRBJ2-1	TRBV5-1	NA	TRBD1	CASSVPGQGSNEQFF	TGCGCCAGCAGCGTACCGGGACAGGGAAGCAATGAGCAGTTCTTC
TRBJ2-1	TRBV12-3/TRBV12-4	few	NA	CASREPGPLYNEQFF	TGTGCCAGCAGGGAACCGGGACCGTTATACAATGAGCAGTTCTTC
TRBJ1-2	TRBV28	NA	NA	CASSLRVGGYTF	TGTGCCAGCAGTTTACGGGTCGGGGGCTACACCTTC
TRBJ2-1	TRBV24-1	many	TRBD1	CATSDLRDSGFF	TGTGCCACCAGTGATTTGCGGGACAGTGGGTTCTTC
TRBJ2-5	TRBV27	many	NA	CASSFSSGQETQYF	TGTGCCAGCAGTTTTTCGTCAGGTCAAGAGACCCAGTACTTC
TRBJ2-3	TRBV24-1	few	NA	CATSDPGRTNTQYF	TGTGCCACCAGTGATCCCGGCAGGACGAATACGCAGTATTTT
TRBJ1-6	TRBV2	NA	NA	CASAPRFRGGSPLHF	TGTGCCAGCGCTCCAAGGTTTAGGGGGGGATCACCCCTCCACTTT
TRBJ1-1	TRBV6-1	NA	TRBD1	CASSPGQDFQGAFF	TGTGCCAGCAGCCCGGGACAGGACTTTCAGGGGGCTTTCTTT
TRBJ2-6	TRBV3-1	NA	NA	CASSPLTGGANVLTF	TGTGCCAGCAGCCCACTAACGGGAGGGGCCAACGTCCTGACTTTC
TRBJ2-1	TRBV4-2	NA	TRBD2	CASSREGGSGDYNEQFF	TGTGCCAGCAGCCGAGAGGGGGGTAGCGGGGATTACAATGAGCAGTTCTTC
TRBJ2-7	TRBV25-1	NA	NA	CASSEDGTPYEQYF	TGTGCCAGCAGTGAAGACGGGACTCCCTACGAGCAGTACTTC
TRBJ2-4	TRBV24-1	NA	NA	CATSDLRDWQDIQYF	TGTGCCACCAGTGATTTGAGGGACTGGCAAGACATCCAGTACTTC